Detailed here is one TCR beta chain. This receptor's antigen is unknown. One base away there is no much larger clone; base qualities are not given. The data are from a study of T cell repertoires in cytomegalovirus infection (dated by TCRdb to about 2019). Regarding the complete study: The peptide stimulations were aimed at well-studied HLA-B-restricted epitopes as well as recently identified HLA-C-restricted CMV epitopes, whose presentation resists viral immunomodulation. Donor HLA type was relevant to the analysis, because carriage of CMV infection together with the matching HLA type was indicated by public TCR beta signatures.

Trimming at the junction amounts to 2 bases on V and 5 bases on J, and the germline ends lie 13 bases apart. Sequences SGHVS (CDR1) and FNYEAQ (CDR2) are obtained from the germline V gene. From its cysteine to its phenylalanine, the CDR3 spans 15 amino acids. Only the CDR3 DNA stays, 45 bases, in frame from base 1. Results the study describes overall, beyond this receptor: In the ex vivo response, HLA-C-restricted CMV-specific TCR beta clonotypes were dominant, and in two of eight donors the single most frequent clonotype came from this HLA-C-restricted group. In both this cohort and an independent cohort of several hundred donors, the cumulative frequency of public TCR beta family members distinguished carriers of CMV infection plus the relevant HLA type.

The sample's treatment or condition, from its label and the paper: in vitro stimulation with specific CMV peptide epitopes to enrich CMV-specific T cells. Sequencing was performed on an Illumina HiSeq 1500. In-frame beta chains were kept once TCRdb had trimmed the public reads at Q25 with fastp and called clones with MiXCR. Merged by CDR3 protein, the rows form single entries marked with the most common genes and DNA. This sample lists just under 500,000 distinct CDR3 sequences; around 35% were detected once. Roughly 16% of the sample is in the top ten clones. This receptor was taken from a human donor in good health (CMV status not recorded). Some clones in this sample may be carry-over from other donors' samples. The rearranged chain carries TRBV7-6 and TRBJ2-1; the D gene cannot be named for sure. The sample in question was cultured PBMCs, obtained from culture after CMV antigen stimulation. The bases are TGTGCCAGCAGCTTATACTCAATATATAACAATGAGCAGTTCTTC. This is translated as CASSLYSIYNNEQFF. Reference TRBV7-6 and TRBJ2-1 proteins supply the regions before and after the CDR3; the full variable domain is: GAGVSQSPRYKVTKRGQDVALRCDPISGHVSLYWYRQALGQGPEFLTYFNYEAQQDKSGLPNDRFSAERPEGSISTLTIQRTEQRDSAMYRCASSLYSIYNNEQFFGPGTRLTVL.